The 28 T cell receptor beta chains below were found in one sample sequenced in a study of read filtering for tumor transcriptome and immune sequencing (dated by TCRdb to the early 2020s). Sequencing relied on an Illumina HiSeq 4000. TCR libraries were constructed from roughly 360 ng RNA using the Immunoverse kit, and molecular barcoded adaptors covering alpha/delta and beta/gamma chains were employed. The public reads were reprocessed in TCRdb via fastp at Q25 and MiXCR, keeping in-frame beta chains. Entries that share a CDR3 protein sequence are merged under the most common genes and DNA. In all, the sample holds under 150,000 distinct CDR3 sequences, and roughly an eighth of those were seen once. Roughly 7.6% of the sample is in the top ten clones. The sample was a population of CD138-negative cells sorted from bone marrow. The sample's cell subset or site label, decoded: bone marrow mononuclear cells depleted of CD138+ plasma/myeloma cells by negative magnetic selection. The receptors were sampled from a donor over 35 with multiple myeloma.

In its sample, this clonotype was seen many times. This chain joins TRBV5-1 and TRBJ2-7; TRBD2 matches 9 bases. The CDR3 runs 12 residues. Germline CDR1 SGHRS, CDR2 YFSETQ. J gave up 5 bases and V 4 bases, and 1 base lay outside the gene matches. The CDR3 coding sequence is TGCGCCAGCAGCCGACTAGCGGACGAGCAGTACTTC. This codes for CASSRLADEQYF.

This clonotype was observed a single time. A read error may be the cause here, since a much bigger clone is one base away. The chain joins TRBV12-3 or TRBV12-4 to TRBJ2-2, with TRBD1 as a possible D gene (6 bases). V lost 6 bases and J 5 bases, leaving 25 bases between the germline ends. The CDR3 runs to 18 residues. The CDR3 nucleotides are TGTGCCAGCAGGCATAGCGCTCCGGTACAGGGCTTTACCGGGGAGCTGTTTTTT. As protein: CASRHSAPVQGFTGELFF.

Many counts were recorded for this clonotype. The CDR3 DNA follows: TGTGCCAGCAGCTTGGGACTAGCAACCTACGAGCAGTACTTC. Translation gives CASSLGLATYEQYF. The V gene is TRBV7-2, the J gene TRBJ2-7; TRBD2 agrees at 9 bases. This CDR3 is 14 amino acids long. Trimming cost V 3 bases and J 2 bases; bases outside gene matches: 2. The V gene's germline CDR1 is SGHTA and CDR2 FQGNSA. Drawing the rest from reference TRBV7-2 and TRBJ2-7, the complete variable domain is GAGVSQSPSNKVTEKGKDVELRCDPISGHTALYWYRQSLGQGLEFLIYFQGNSAPDKSGLPSDRFSAERTGGSVSTLTIQRTQQEDSAVYLCASSLGLATYEQYFGPGTRLTVT.

This clonotype was found many times. The genes are TRBV6-6 and TRBJ2-1; 12 bases agree with TRBD2. From germline, CDR1 is MNHNY and CDR2 SVGAGI (reference sequence). This CDR3 spans 17 amino acids. Trimming cost V 2 bases and J 6 bases; bases outside gene matches: 8. The CDR3 loop is CASSYTALAGGRNEQFF. DNA for the CDR3: TGTGCCAGCAGTTACACCGCACTAGCGGGAGGTCGCAATGAGCAGTTCTTC.

Many counts were recorded for this clonotype. CDR3 DNA: TGTGCCAGTAGTATCTCTAACTCACGCCCGGTTGAGCAGTTCTTC. Amino acid sequence: CASSISNSRPVEQFF. The V gene is TRBV19, the J gene TRBJ2-1, with D unresolved. This CDR3 region has 15 residues. Germline assignment: CDR1 LNHDA and CDR2 SQIVND (reference sequence). V lost 3 bases, J lost 9 bases, and 18 bases lay in between. The full variable domain, with the rest looked up from reference TRBV19 and TRBJ2-1, is DGGITQSPKYLFRKEGQNVTLSCEQNLNHDAMYWYRQDPGQGLRLIYYSQIVNDFQKGDIAEGYSVSREKKESFPLTVTSAQKNPTAFYLCASSISNSRPVEQFFGPGTRLTVL.

This clonotype was counted at least ten times. The chain combines TRBV9 with TRBJ1-1; D is possibly TRBD1 (6 bases). Per germline, CDR1 SGDLS and CDR2 YYNGEE. Trimming shortened V by 4 bases and J by 6 bases, and 19 bases separated the two germline ends. This CDR3 has 15 amino acids. Written as DNA, the CDR3 is TGTGCCAGCAGCCCACAACAGGGTAGAGTGGCTGAAGCTTTCTTT. Translating it yields CASSPQQGRVAEAFF.

In this sample, this clonotype turned up many times. CDR3 protein: CASSPHSPGLLEQFF. In nucleotides, the CDR3 is TGTGCCAGCAGCCCCCATTCCCCGGGACTACTTGAGCAGTTCTTC. V is TRBV7-9 and J is TRBJ2-1, with 7 bases lining up with TRBD2. From germline, CDR1 is SEHNR and CDR2 FQNEAQ (reference sequence). The CDR3 is 15 residues long. Losses at the gene ends were 5 bases for V and 9 bases for J; bases not matched to a gene: 13.

This clonotype was detected ten times or more. The CDR3 sequence: CSARAGTGSNQPQHF. DNA of the CDR3: TGCAGTGCTAGAGCGGGGACAGGCAGCAATCAGCCCCAGCATTTT. J is TRBJ1-5 and V is TRBV20-1; 8 nucleotides align to TRBD1. Germline-derived CDR1 and CDR2 are DFQATT and SNEGSKA (reference sequence). This CDR3 is 15 amino acids long. The trim removed 1 base at V and 1 base at J, leaving 3 bases unmatched.

Ten or more counts support this clonotype. The CDR3 loop is CASSPIPRQGATEAFF. For the CDR3, the DNA is TGTGCCAGCAGTCCGATCCCGAGACAGGGGGCCACTGAAGCTTTCTTT. This sequence joins TRBV12-3 or TRBV12-4 and TRBJ1-1, with 10 positions matching TRBD1. There are 16 residues in the CDR3. Trimming at V came to 5 bases and at J to 4 bases, leaving 10 bases not matched to a gene.

The rearrangement links TRBV29-1 to TRBJ2-5; 9 nucleotides align to TRBD1. The germline gives CDR1 SQVTM, CDR2 ANQGSEA. V trimming: 4 bases; J trimming: 0 bases; junction bases outside the gene matches: 6. The CDR3 totals 15 residues. The CDR3 spells CSVAKGTGNQETQYF. Here the CDR3 DNA reads TGCAGCGTTGCGAAGGGGACAGGGAACCAAGAGACCCAGTACTTC.

This clonotype has a count of ten or more. The chain links TRBV12-3 or TRBV12-4 to TRBJ1-5, with TRBD1 matching over 10 bases. This CDR3 comprises 13 residues. V was pared by 10 bases and J by 5 bases, with 5 bases of the junction left unmatched. The CDR3 DNA sequence: TGTGCCATGCAGACAGGGGGCTATCAGCCCCAGCATTTT. It specifies CAMQTGGYQPQHF.

This clonotype was seen repeatedly, ten times or more. The V gene is TRBV4-1, the J gene TRBJ2-2; 9 nucleotides align to TRBD2. The CDR3 runs to 17 residues. The V segment lost 1 base and the J segment 3 bases; nucleotides outside the gene matches: 6. Looked up from germline, CDR1 is MGHRA and CDR2 is YSYEKL. CDR3 sequence reads: CASSQVRAGGYTGELFF. As DNA, the CDR3 is TGCGCCAGCAGCCAAGTTCGAGCGGGAGGTTACACCGGGGAGCTGTTTTTT.

This clonotype showed up many times. The genes are TRBV20-1 and TRBJ2-1; D may be TRBD1 or TRBD2 (5 bases each). Looked up from germline, CDR1 is DFQATT and CDR2 is SNEGSKA (reference sequence). Deletions cut 4 bases from V and 9 bases from J, with 25 bases between. The CDR3 has 16 amino acids. The CDR3 nucleotides are TGCAGTGCTATCAGGCCAGCTGCGGAGGACACAACTGAGCAGTTCTTC. As protein: CSAIRPAAEDTTEQFF.

In the case of this clonotype: A much bigger clone sits one base away, suggesting this may be a read error. The CDR3 end shows no conserved phenylalanine or tryptophan, and so a read error is likely. The chain couples TRBV20-1 to TRBJ2-7; 10 bases match TRBD1. The J segment lost 2 bases and the V segment lost 5 bases, leaving 9 bases of the junction unmatched. The CDR3 contains 15 residues. The germline gives CDR1 DFQATT, CDR2 SNEGSKA (reference sequence). The chain's CDR3 is CSAEDDDRGPYEQYL. Here the CDR3 DNA reads TGCAGTGCTGAAGATGATGACAGGGGGCCCTACGAGCAGTACCTC.

This rearrangement joins TRBV6-5 to TRBJ1-1; D might be TRBD1 (6 bases). This CDR3 contains 13 residues. Trimming removed 2 bases at V and 3 bases at J, with 7 bases between. CDR1 is MNHEY and CDR2 is SVGAGI in the germline V gene. The CDR3 loop is CASSYGQYTEAFF. CDR3 DNA: TGTGCCAGCAGTTACGGACAGTACACTGAAGCTTTCTTT.

This clonotype was seen just once. A much larger clone is a single base away; this may be a read error. This chain links TRBV7-2 with TRBJ2-1; 8 bases agree with TRBD2. Germline V lookup: CDR1 SGHTA, CDR2 FQGNSA. The CDR3 is made up of 16 amino acids. V was clipped by 8 bases and J by 2 bases; unmatched bases: 11. Here the CDR3 DNA reads TGTGCCAGCGGCACCAGCGGGAGTACTGCCTACAATGAGCAGTTCTTC. Its protein product is CASGTSGSTAYNEQFF. The full variable domain, rest sourced from reference TRBV7-2 and TRBJ2-1, is GAGVSQSPSNKVTEKGKDVELRCDPISGHTALYWYRQSLGQGLEFLIYFQGNSAPDKSGLPSDRFSAERTGGSVSTLTIQRTQQEDSAVYLCASGTSGSTAYNEQFFGPGTRLTVL.

Regarding this clonotype: Possible read error: a much larger clone is one base away. This chain connects TRBV2 to TRBJ2-2; D perhaps matches TRBD1 (6 bases). The CDR3 covers 14 residues. CDR1 and CDR2 (germline): SNHLY, FYNNEI. Trimming took 5 bases from V and 6 from J, leaving 13 bases between them. CDR3 bases: TGTGCCAGCAGTAGAGACAGGCACCCCGGGGAGCTGTTTTTT. Translating it yields CASSRDRHPGELFF.

This clonotype has a count of ten or more. The chain employs TRBV14 and TRBJ2-1, with 13 nucleotides matching TRBD2. The germline V gene has CDR1 SGHDN and CDR2 FVKESK. V lost 0 bases to trimming and J lost 1 base; unmatched junction nucleotides: 6. The CDR3 runs 19 residues. CDR3 loop: CASSQEELAGGPSYNEQFF. Here the CDR3 DNA reads TGTGCCAGCAGCCAAGAAGAACTAGCGGGAGGGCCATCCTACAATGAGCAGTTCTTC.

This clonotype was detected many times. The rearrangement uses TRBV3-1 and TRBJ2-1, with D perhaps TRBD2 (5 bases). V lost 0 bases and J 2 bases, leaving 8 bases between the germline ends. Germline V gene lookup returns CDR1 LGHDT and CDR2 YNNKEL (reference sequence). CDR3 length: 15 residues. The CDR3 here is CASSQDAGPYNEQFF. In DNA form, the CDR3 reads TGTGCCAGCAGCCAAGACGCGGGCCCCTACAATGAGCAGTTCTTC.

This clonotype has a count of ten or more. The gene calls are TRBV6-5 and TRBJ2-5; D gene uncertain. V was cut by 2 bases and J by 5 bases, with 9 bases left in between. This CDR3 region has 13 residues. Germline assignment: CDR1 MNHEY and CDR2 SVGAGI. CDR3 protein: CASSYSSFETQYF. The CDR3 nucleotides read TGTGCCAGCAGTTACAGTAGTTTCGAGACCCAGTACTTC.

The sample holds a few counts of this clonotype. The conserved phenylalanine or tryptophan is not found at the CDR3 terminus, so this likely reflects a read error. The V gene is TRBV7-9, the J gene TRBJ2-1, with D perhaps matching TRBD1 (6 bases). Looked up from germline, CDR1 is SEHNR and CDR2 is FQNEAQ (reference sequence). The CDR3 contains 14 residues. In nucleotides, the CDR3 is TGTGCCGGCAGCTCATACAGGGATGGTGTTGAGCAGTTCATC. This codes for CAGSSYRDGVEQFI.

This clonotype has at least ten counts. The chain recombines TRBV14 with TRBJ2-1; TRBD2 aligns across 8 bases. The germline gives CDR1 SGHDN, CDR2 FVKESK. With V trimmed by 4 bases and J by 9 bases, 5 bases remained unmatched. The CDR3 is made up of 13 amino acids. CDR3: CASSLAGITEQFF. The CDR3 DNA reads TGTGCCAGCAGCCTAGCGGGAATCACTGAGCAGTTCTTC.

The sample holds many counts of this clonotype. The gene calls are TRBV7-9 and TRBJ2-3; D gene ambiguous. The CDR3 extends over 13 amino acids. Trimming removed 5 bases at V and 5 bases at J, with 11 bases between. The germline V gene has CDR1 SEHNR and CDR2 FQNEAQ (reference sequence). The CDR3 here is CASSLLLRDTQYF. CDR3 coding DNA: TGTGCCAGCAGCCTACTCTTAAGAGATACGCAGTATTTT.

In its sample, this clonotype was seen many times. The V gene is TRBV6-2 or TRBV6-3, the J gene TRBJ1-1; TRBD1 is a possible D gene (5 bases). The CDR3 spans 18 residues. Trimming took 7 bases from V and 0 from J, leaving 24 bases between them. Germline lookup yields CDR1 MNHEY and CDR2 SVGEGT. The chain's CDR3 is CASKIELRAGTMNTEAFF. The CDR3 region has the DNA TGTGCCAGCAAGATAGAACTTCGGGCAGGGACGATGAACACTGAAGCTTTCTTT.

This clonotype was observed many times. The chain links TRBV19 to TRBJ1-4; D is uncertain. From germline, CDR1 is LNHDA and CDR2 SQIVND (reference sequence). V was pared by 8 bases and J by 6 bases, with 4 bases between. CDR3 size: 10 residues. The chain's CDR3 is CASQDEKLFF. Here the CDR3 DNA reads TGTGCCAGTCAAGATGAAAAACTGTTTTTT.

This clonotype occurred a few times. This sequence may be a read error, since a much larger clone differs from it by one base. The chain joins TRBV11-1 to TRBJ2-3, with D perhaps matching TRBD1 or TRBD2 (5 bases each). Trimming shortened V by 1 base and J by 2 bases, and 13 bases separated the two germline ends. This CDR3 is built from 16 residues. The germline CDR1 and CDR2 sequences are SGHAT and FQDESV (reference sequence). In DNA form, the CDR3 reads TGTGCCAGCAGCTTAGGCCCAGGGAGTCTCACAGATACGCAGTATTTT. Protein product: CASSLGPGSLTDTQYF.

In its sample, this clonotype was seen many times. This CDR3 is CATSDGLAGTDTQYF. Written as DNA, the CDR3 is TGTGCCACCAGTGATGGCCTTGCAGGCACAGATACGCAGTATTTT. The chain has TRBV24-1 and TRBJ2-3; D is undetermined. Germline assignment: CDR1 KGHDR and CDR2 SFDVKD. Trimming stripped 3 bases from V and 1 base from J, with 10 bases between. The CDR3 spans 15 residues.

V usage is TRBV4-1 and J usage is TRBJ2-1, with unresolved D. The germline CDR1 and CDR2 sequences are MGHRA and YSYEKL. This CDR3 is built from 14 residues. The V end was cut by 6 bases, the J end by 8 bases, with 17 bases between. The CDR3 protein is CASSDPVRNYEQFF. The CDR3 DNA reads TGCGCCAGCAGTGACCCCGTCAGAAACTATGAGCAGTTCTTC.